The 23 T cell receptor beta chains listed next were all sequenced from one sample in a study of untreated major depressive disorder. TCRdb's table, derived via immunoSEQ multiplex PCR, lists solely in-frame clones and lacks some. The sample holds some 21,000 clones, around 87% seen once. Source material: CD4+ T cells from PBMCs. The receptors stem from a woman aged 25-40 years in good health.

The chain recombines TRBV29-1 with TRBJ1-1; perhaps TRBD1 as D (5 bases). Looked up from germline, CDR1 is SQVTM and CDR2 is ANQGSEA. Deletions cut 0 bases from V and 5 bases from J, with 7 bases between. The length of the CDR3 is 12 residues. The CDR3 DNA follows: TGCAGCGTTGAAGAGGGGGGGACTGAAGCTTTCTTT. This translates into CSVEEGGTEAFF.

The chain is built from TRBV19 and TRBJ1-2; D possibly corresponds to TRBD1 (5 bases). The V end was cut by 1 base, the J end by 4 bases, with 13 bases between. Germline CDR1 is LNHDA and CDR2 is SQIVND (reference sequence). This CDR3 region has 15 residues. CDR3 amino acids: CASSIGVRERYGYTF. The CDR3 DNA sequence: TGTGCCAGTAGTATAGGAGTCAGGGAACGCTATGGCTACACCTTC.

The chain combines TRBV7-6 with TRBJ2-6, with 7 bases lining up with TRBD1. V shed 5 bases and J 4 bases; nucleotides not matched to a gene: 11. CDR3 length: 17 residues. Germline CDR1 reads SGHVS; CDR2 reads FNYEAQ. The CDR3 protein is CASSPQGLSVGANVLTF. CDR3 bases: TGTGCCAGCAGCCCACAGGGGCTCTCGGTGGGGGCCAACGTCCTGACTTTC.

This rearrangement joins TRBV5-4 to TRBJ1-1, with D hard to call. From germline, CDR1 is SGHNT and CDR2 YYREEE (reference sequence). Between the trimmed V and J ends, which lost 5 bases and 0 bases, there was a span of 8 bases. This CDR3 has 13 amino acids. CDR3 in amino acids: CASRPTVNTEAFF. CDR3 DNA: TGTGCCAGCAGGCCGACTGTGAACACTGAAGCTTTCTTT.

The V and J genes are TRBV4-3 and TRBJ2-1; D is possibly TRBD1 or TRBD2 (5 bases each). The CDR3 covers 15 residues. Germline CDR1 reads LGHNA; CDR2 reads YSLEER. V was clipped by 4 bases and J by 5 bases, with 15 bases between them. The CDR3 is CASSPSWVGDNEQFF. CDR3 nucleotide sequence: TGCGCCAGCAGCCCCAGCTGGGTGGGGGACAATGAGCAGTTCTTC.

The gene calls are TRBV4-1 and TRBJ1-2, with D maybe TRBD1 (6 bases). Trimming removed 0 bases at V and 2 bases at J, with 13 bases between. CDR3 length: 16 amino acids. The V gene's germline CDR1 is MGHRA and CDR2 YSYEKL. CDR3: CASSQEGTGRNYGYTF. The CDR3 nucleotides are TGCGCCAGCAGCCAAGAGGGAACAGGGCGGAACTATGGCTACACCTTC.

The chain carries TRBV28 and TRBJ1-1; 7 bases agree with TRBD1. CDR1 and CDR2 from the germline V gene are MDHEN and SYDVKM. This CDR3 comprises 11 residues. The CDR3 loop is CATDRRTEAFF. DNA of the CDR3: TGTGCAACGGACAGGCGGACTGAAGCTTTCTTT.

This clone appeared a single time. J is TRBJ2-7 and V is TRBV10-3; D possibly uses TRBD1 or TRBD2 (5 bases each). The CDR3 has 13 amino acids. V lost 8 bases and J 5 bases, leaving 16 bases between the germline ends. CDR1 is ENHRY, CDR2 SYGVKD, per germline. CDR3 amino acids: CAIARGRADEQYF. The CDR3 DNA reads as TGTGCCATCGCACGGGGCAGGGCCGACGAGCAGTACTTC.

This clone was detected a few times. The J gene is TRBJ1-2, the V gene TRBV27; tentative D call: TRBD1 (6 bases). The germline V gene has CDR1 MNHEY and CDR2 SMNVEV (reference sequence). The CDR3 has 14 amino acids. Trimming pared 5 bases from V and 5 bases from J, leaving 15 bases between. CDR3 amino acids: CASSHGQPGYGYTF. DNA for the CDR3: TGTGCCAGCAGTCACGGACAGCCGGGGTATGGCTACACCTTC.

The chain is built from TRBV7-9 and TRBJ2-7; maybe TRBD2 (6 bases). The CDR3 contains 15 residues. The germline V gene encodes CDR1 SEHNR and CDR2 FQNEAQ (reference sequence). V lost 3 bases and J lost 2, with 14 bases in between. CDR3 coding DNA: TGTGCCAGCAGCTTTGGAGGGGATAAGGCCTACGAGCAGTACTTC. It specifies CASSFGGDKAYEQYF.

J is TRBJ1-2 and V is TRBV6-5, with TRBD1 matching 9 bases. Unmatched junction bases numbered 9, after V lost 8 bases and J lost 5 bases. This CDR3 contains 14 residues. Germline V gene data show CDR1 as MNHEY and CDR2 as SVGAGI. CDR3 region: CASSTRGQGYGYTF. CDR3 bases: TGTGCCAGCTCGACAAGGGGACAGGGATATGGCTACACCTTC.

The chain recombines TRBV7-3 with TRBJ2-5; 9 bases are shared with TRBD1. The CDR3 sequence is 15 residues long. J lost 4 bases, V lost 3 bases, and 6 bases had no gene match. Germline V gene data show CDR1 as SGHTA and CDR2 as FQGTGA. DNA for the CDR3: TGTGCCAGCAGCTTGGTCGGGACAGGGTCAGAGACCCAGTACTTC. Its protein is CASSLVGTGSETQYF. The whole variable domain, filled in from reference TRBV7-3 and TRBJ2-5, reads GAGVSQTPSNKVTEKGKYVELRCDPISGHTALYWYRQSLGQGPEFLIYFQGTGAADDSGLPNDRFFAVRPEGSVSTLKIQRTERGDSAVYLCASSLVGTGSETQYFGPGTRLLVL.

The V call is TRBV6-6, the J call TRBJ1-1, with 7 bases aligning to TRBD1. J lost 4 bases, V lost 6 bases, and 14 bases had no gene match. In germline, CDR1 is MNHNY, CDR2 SVGAGI (reference sequence). The CDR3 covers 16 residues. In nucleotides, the CDR3 is TGTGCCAGCAGACCCGGGGGGAGGGGGCAAGGCACTGAAGCTTTCTTT. Amino acid sequence: CASRPGGRGQGTEAFF.

The chain links TRBV4-3 to TRBJ2-2; D is unresolved. Germline lookup yields CDR1 LGHNA and CDR2 YSLEER. This CDR3 is built from 15 residues. Deletions cut 1 base from V and 5 bases from J, with 11 bases between. The CDR3 here is CASSQGVTVTGELFF. The CDR3 nucleotides read TGCGCCAGCAGCCAAGGGGTAACAGTAACCGGGGAGCTGTTTTTT.

The J gene is TRBJ1-1, the V gene TRBV7-3; TRBD1 is a possible D gene (5 bases). This CDR3 is 13 amino acids long. Germline V CDR1 and CDR2: SGHTA, FQGTGA. The germline V and J ends were trimmed by 1 base and 5 bases, with 8 bases remaining between them. This chain's CDR3 is CASSLIRGTEAFF. CDR3 coding DNA: TGTGCCAGCAGCTTAATTAGGGGAACTGAAGCTTTCTTT. The full variable domain, completed using reference TRBV7-3 and TRBJ1-1, is GAGVSQTPSNKVTEKGKYVELRCDPISGHTALYWYRQSLGQGPEFLIYFQGTGAADDSGLPNDRFFAVRPEGSVSTLKIQRTERGDSAVYLCASSLIRGTEAFFGQGTRLTVV.

The CDR3 loop reads CASSYTLLGANVLTF. For the CDR3, the DNA is TGTGCCAGCAGTTACACACTCCTGGGGGCCAACGTCCTGACTTTC. This sequence joins TRBV6-5 and TRBJ2-6, with D uncertain. The germline V gene encodes CDR1 MNHEY and CDR2 SVGAGI. This CDR3 contains 15 residues. V was pared by 2 bases and J by 4 bases, with 9 bases between.

The chain is built from TRBV10-3 and TRBJ1-2; D unclear. The CDR3 runs 13 residues. V dropped 7 bases and J dropped 3 bases, with 12 bases sitting between them. The germline V gene has CDR1 ENHRY and CDR2 SYGVKD. CDR3 DNA sequence: TGTGCCATCAAGGGTCGTCTCGACTATGGCTACACCTTC. This translates into CAIKGRLDYGYTF.

The chain employs TRBV6-1 and TRBJ1-4; D is ambiguous. Germline V lookup: CDR1 MNHNS, CDR2 SASEGT. The germline V and J ends were trimmed by 2 bases and 0 bases, with 13 bases remaining between them. The CDR3 is 17 amino acids. The CDR3 DNA reads TGTGCCAGCAGTGAAATAGGCAGGCGAGCAACTAATGAAAAACTGTTTTTT. Protein: CASSEIGRRATNEKLFF.

This clone was recorded once. V and J are TRBV4-3 and TRBJ2-3; 9 positions match TRBD1. V lost 3 bases to trimming and J lost 2 bases; unmatched junction nucleotides: 3. CDR1 LGHNA and CDR2 YSLEER come from the germline V gene. CDR3 length equals 15 residues. CDR3 sequence reads: CASSQGQGFTDTQYF. The CDR3, as DNA: TGCGCCAGCAGCCAGGGACAGGGTTTCACAGATACGCAGTATTTT.

The genes are TRBV18 and TRBJ1-3; weak D call: TRBD1 (5 bases). The CDR3 loop spans 14 amino acids. Trimming removed 3 bases at V and 0 bases at J, with 6 bases between. CDR1 KGHSH and CDR2 LQKENI come from the germline V gene. In DNA form, the CDR3 reads TGTGCCAGCTCACCTGGGGGCTCTGGAAACACCATATATTTT. It codes for CASSPGGSGNTIYF.

The chain uses TRBV9 and TRBJ1-2; D ambiguous. V was shortened by 2 bases and J by 1 base, with 6 bases between the two germline ends. CDR1 and CDR2 (germline): SGDLS, YYNGEE. The CDR3 runs 13 residues. CDR3 bases: TGTGCCAGCAGCGTTAACGATAACTATGGCTACACCTTC. Translation gives CASSVNDNYGYTF.

This clone occurred once. The chain is built from TRBV30 and TRBJ2-4, with 10 bases fitting TRBD2. V shed 4 bases and J 0 bases; nucleotides not matched to a gene: 6. From germline, CDR1 is GTSNPN and CDR2 SVGIG (reference sequence). This CDR3 spans 16 amino acids. CDR3 in amino acids: CAWTPLAGRAKNIQYF. The CDR3 DNA follows: TGTGCCTGGACCCCACTAGCGGGGAGAGCCAAAAACATTCAGTACTTC.

This CDR3 reads CASSRSGGYTDTQYF. CDR3 sequence (DNA): TGTGCCAGCTCACGGAGCGGGGGCTACACAGATACGCAGTATTTT. The V gene is TRBV18, the J gene TRBJ2-3; TRBD2 aligns across 8 bases. In germline, CDR1 is KGHSH, CDR2 LQKENI. This CDR3 is built from 15 residues. V lost 4 bases, J lost 2 bases, and 5 bases stayed unmatched.